A selection of T cell receptor beta chains follows, all from one sample in a study of blood T cell repertoires in COVID-19. Clones were read by immunoSEQ multiplex PCR, and TCRdb kept only the in-frame ones, dropping some. The sample has 220,000 or so clones, 80% to 85% seen once. Material: peripheral blood. These TCRs come from a woman in her twenties or thirties who had recovered from COVID-19. CDR3s include the opening cysteine and the closing phenylalanine or tryptophan. The D gene is left open where the match is weak. Not every row has a clone size; where given, it reads once, few, many or a size class.

CDR3nt: TGTGCCAGCAGCGTAGCTAAAAGGGGCACTGAAGCTTTCTTT
CDR3aa: CASSVAKRGTEAFF
v_gene: TRBV9
len: 14
abundance: NA
d_gene: NA
j_gene: TRBJ1-1

CDR3nt: TGTGCCAGCAGTTTATCTAGCGGGAGTTTTTACGAGCAGTACTTC
CDR3aa: CASSLSSGSFYEQYF
v_gene: TRBV28
len: 15
abundance: NA
d_gene: TRBD2
j_gene: TRBJ2-7

CDR3nt: TGTGCCAGCAGTGGGGGACTAGCGGGAGGGCCCCCAGATACGCAGTATTTT
CDR3aa: CASSGGLAGGPPDTQYF
v_gene: TRBV25-1
len: 17
abundance: few
d_gene: TRBD2
j_gene: TRBJ2-3

CDR3nt: TGTGCCAGCAGCCCGCGACTAGACACCGGGGAGCTGTTTTTT
CDR3aa: CASSPRLDTGELFF
v_gene: TRBV7-2
len: 14
abundance: NA
d_gene: NA
j_gene: TRBJ2-2

CDR3nt: TGTGCCATGGGGGGGATTGGAAACACCATATATTTT
CDR3aa: CAMGGIGNTIYF
v_gene: TRBV10-3
len: 12
abundance: NA
d_gene: NA
j_gene: TRBJ1-3

CDR3nt: TGTGCCAGCAGTTTATCGGACAGGGGCTACGAGCAGTACTTC
CDR3aa: CASSLSDRGYEQYF
v_gene: TRBV28
len: 14
abundance: NA
d_gene: TRBD1
j_gene: TRBJ2-7

CDR3nt: TGCGCCAGCAGCCCTACTAGCGGGAGGTTATACAATGAGCAGTTCTTC
CDR3aa: CASSPTSGRLYNEQFF
v_gene: TRBV5-1
len: 16
abundance: NA
d_gene: TRBD2
j_gene: TRBJ2-1

CDR3nt: TGTGCCTGGAGTAGGGACAGATTAAATCAGCCCCAGCATTTT
CDR3aa: CAWSRDRLNQPQHF
v_gene: TRBV30
len: 14
abundance: NA
d_gene: TRBD1
j_gene: TRBJ1-5

CDR3nt: TGCGCCAGCAGCCCGGGACTAGTCGGGCAAGAGACCCAGTACTTC
CDR3aa: CASSPGLVGQETQYF
v_gene: TRBV5-1
len: 15
abundance: NA
d_gene: TRBD2
j_gene: TRBJ2-5

CDR3nt: TGTGCCAGCAGTGAACAGCTTGGCACGTCTAGCGGATTACGCTACAATGAGCAGTTCTTC
CDR3aa: CASSEQLGTSSGLRYNEQFF
v_gene: TRBV2
len: 20
abundance: once
d_gene: TRBD2
j_gene: TRBJ2-1

CDR3nt: TGTGCCATCGGGGCGCGAGACACTGAAGCTTTCTTT
CDR3aa: CAIGARDTEAFF
v_gene: TRBV10-3
len: 12
abundance: NA
d_gene: NA
j_gene: TRBJ1-1

CDR3nt: TGTGCCAGTAGCCCCGGAAAAAGGGGGCGACGAGTCAATCAGCCCCAGCATTTT
CDR3aa: CASSPGKRGRRVNQPQHF
v_gene: TRBV19
len: 18
abundance: NA
d_gene: TRBD1
j_gene: TRBJ1-5

CDR3nt: TGTGCCAGCAGCTCACCGGGAATCCTGGGTGAAAAACTGTTTTTT
CDR3aa: CASSSPGILGEKLFF
v_gene: TRBV11-1
len: 15
abundance: NA
d_gene: NA
j_gene: TRBJ1-4

CDR3nt: TGTGCCAGCAGCGGGACTAGCCAAGAGACCCAGTACTTC
CDR3aa: CASSGTSQETQYF
v_gene: TRBV7-9
len: 13
abundance: NA
d_gene: TRBD2
j_gene: TRBJ2-5

CDR3nt: TGTGCCAGCAGGGAGCGGGAGGGGTCCTACGAGCAGTACTTC
CDR3aa: CASREREGSYEQYF
v_gene: TRBV7-8
len: 14
abundance: few
d_gene: TRBD2
j_gene: TRBJ2-7

CDR3nt: TGTGCTAGTGGTTTGGTTCTCGGACAGGGGGCTTATGGGCCCTACGAGCAGTACTTC
CDR3aa: CASGLVLGQGAYGPYEQYF
v_gene: TRBV12-5
len: 19
abundance: NA
d_gene: TRBD1
j_gene: TRBJ2-7

CDR3nt: TGCAGCGTTGTTTCGGACATAGAGACTGAAGCTTTCTTT
CDR3aa: CSVVSDIETEAFF
v_gene: TRBV29-1
len: 13
abundance: many
d_gene: NA
j_gene: TRBJ1-1

CDR3nt: TGTGCCAGCAGTTCAATCGCCGATCCCCTAGCGGGAGGCTCCTACGAGCAGTACTTC
CDR3aa: CASSSIADPLAGGSYEQYF
v_gene: TRBV28
len: 19
abundance: NA
d_gene: TRBD2
j_gene: TRBJ2-7

CDR3nt: TGTGCCAGCAGCCAGGGCTCAGGGCGAGAGACCCAGTACTTC
CDR3aa: CASSQGSGRETQYF
v_gene: TRBV11-2
len: 14
abundance: NA
d_gene: NA
j_gene: TRBJ2-5

CDR3nt: TGTGCCAGCAGCTTAATCGCAGGGGAGAATGAGCAGTTCTTC
CDR3aa: CASSLIAGENEQFF
v_gene: TRBV7-3
len: 14
abundance: NA
d_gene: NA
j_gene: TRBJ2-1

CDR3nt: TGTGCCAGCAGAGACCGCGGGAGATGGTACAATGAGCAGTTCTTC
CDR3aa: CASRDRGRWYNEQFF
v_gene: TRBV21-1
len: 15
abundance: NA
d_gene: NA
j_gene: TRBJ2-1

CDR3nt: TGTGCCAGCAGCCCGACAGGGTACTTGAACACTGAAGCTTTCTTT
CDR3aa: CASSPTGYLNTEAFF
v_gene: TRBV14
len: 15
abundance: NA
d_gene: TRBD1
j_gene: TRBJ1-1

CDR3nt: TGTGCCGGGATGACTAGGGCCTACGAGCAGTACTTC
CDR3aa: CAGMTRAYEQYF
v_gene: TRBV27
len: 12
abundance: NA
d_gene: NA
j_gene: TRBJ2-7

CDR3nt: TGTGCCAGCAGCCCCCAGGGGGGTAAAGAGACCCAGTACTTC
CDR3aa: CASSPQGGKETQYF
v_gene: TRBV7-3
len: 14
abundance: NA
d_gene: NA
j_gene: TRBJ2-5

CDR3nt: TGTGCCACCACCCAAAGGGGGATGAAGAGCGCGGGGGAGCTGTTTTTT
CDR3aa: CATTQRGMKSAGELFF
v_gene: TRBV15
len: 16
abundance: NA
d_gene: NA
j_gene: TRBJ2-2

CDR3nt: TGTGCCAGCGACCTCGGGACTAGCGACCACAATGAGCAGTTCTTC
CDR3aa: CASDLGTSDHNEQFF
v_gene: TRBV6-5
len: 15
abundance: NA
d_gene: TRBD2
j_gene: TRBJ2-1

CDR3nt: TGTGCCATCAAACTAGCGGGAGCTCTCAACACCGGGGAGCTGTTTTTT
CDR3aa: CAIKLAGALNTGELFF
v_gene: TRBV19
len: 16
abundance: once
d_gene: TRBD2
j_gene: TRBJ2-2

CDR3nt: TGTGGGCTGGGGGGGGAAAAACTGTTTTTT
CDR3aa: CGLGGEKLFF
v_gene: TRBV30
len: 10
abundance: NA
d_gene: NA
j_gene: TRBJ1-4

CDR3nt: TGCGCCAGCCGACTAAACAATGAGCAGTTCTTC
CDR3aa: CASRLNNEQFF
v_gene: TRBV5-1
len: 11
abundance: NA
d_gene: NA
j_gene: TRBJ2-1

CDR3nt: TGTGCCAGTAACATACAGGGCTCTGGAAACACCATATATTTT
CDR3aa: CASNIQGSGNTIYF
v_gene: TRBV19
len: 14
abundance: NA
d_gene: NA
j_gene: TRBJ1-3

CDR3nt: TGTGCCATCAGTGAGTCCGAGCTAGCACCCGAGCAGTACTTC
CDR3aa: CAISESELAPEQYF
v_gene: TRBV10-3
len: 14
abundance: NA
d_gene: NA
j_gene: TRBJ2-7

CDR3nt: TGTGCCAGCAGCTTAGGGTTGAGCGGGGGAGGCTACGAGCAGTACTTC
CDR3aa: CASSLGLSGGGYEQYF
v_gene: TRBV7-9
len: 16
abundance: few
d_gene: TRBD2
j_gene: TRBJ2-7

CDR3nt: TGTGCCAGCAGCTTAGCGGGACATGCCTACGAGCAGTACTTC
CDR3aa: CASSLAGHAYEQYF
v_gene: TRBV7-8
len: 14
abundance: NA
d_gene: NA
j_gene: TRBJ2-7

CDR3nt: TGCGCCAGCAGTGACCAACTAGATACGCAGTATTTT
CDR3aa: CASSDQLDTQYF
v_gene: TRBV10-2
len: 12
abundance: NA
d_gene: NA
j_gene: TRBJ2-3

CDR3nt: TGTGCCACCAGTGAAACCAGGGGGGTGAACTATGGCTACACCTTC
CDR3aa: CATSETRGVNYGYTF
v_gene: TRBV24-1
len: 15
abundance: NA
d_gene: TRBD1
j_gene: TRBJ1-2

CDR3nt: TGTGCCAGCAGCTTGTTAGGGGAAGGTTCACCCCTCCACTTT
CDR3aa: CASSLLGEGSPLHF
v_gene: TRBV5-6
len: 14
abundance: NA
d_gene: NA
j_gene: TRBJ1-6

CDR3nt: TGTGCCAGCAGAGCGGACGGGTCGAACACCGGGGAGCTGTTTTTT
CDR3aa: CASRADGSNTGELFF
v_gene: TRBV6-4
len: 15
abundance: NA
d_gene: NA
j_gene: TRBJ2-2

CDR3nt: TGTGCCAGCAGTGAAGGTATTCTGGCGGGGTCGCAAGAGACCCAGTACTTC
CDR3aa: CASSEGILAGSQETQYF
v_gene: TRBV6-1
len: 17
abundance: NA
d_gene: NA
j_gene: TRBJ2-5

CDR3nt: TGTGCCAGCCGCGGGACAGGGGGCAAGTCACCCCTCCACTTT
CDR3aa: CASRGTGGKSPLHF
v_gene: TRBV25-1
len: 14
abundance: NA
d_gene: TRBD1
j_gene: TRBJ1-6